Sequencing of this TCR beta chain was carried out in a study of early T cells in non-severe SARS-CoV-2 infection. On the study more broadly: Unsorted whole-blood RNA was sequenced in bulk, leaving chains unpaired. Study-level findings and limits: VDJdb matching skewed toward anti-spike CD8 responses, missing private and CD4 specificities.

A single record per CDR3 protein comes from TCRdb applying MiXCR to the 5' RACE reads. The table has about 76,000 distinct CDR3 sequences, 11% seen once. CDR1 is KGHSH and CDR2 is LQKENI in the germline V gene. The CDR3 consists of 15 residues. Trimming cost V 3 bases and J 0 bases; bases outside gene matches: 3. In the case of this clonotype: Its antigen is currently unknown.

The chain couples TRBV18 to TRBJ2-7, with 9 bases lining up with TRBD2. Material: whole blood. This TCR came from an adult who was a healthcare worker with PCR-confirmed SARS-CoV-2 infection or an uninfected control (not recorded which). The CDR3 spells CASSPGLAHSYEQYF. CDR3 nucleotides: TGTGCCAGCTCACCGGGACTAGCCCACTCCTACGAGCAGTACTTC.